This TCR beta chain originates from a study of CD8+CD57+ T cells in acquired aplastic anemia. Overall study context: Mean yield of DNA from sorted CD4+ and CD8+ cells was roughly 3.1 ug.

Whole-study findings and limits: Overlapping CD8+ CDR3 repertoires of patients and controls contained approximately 28 shared sequences. Patients did not significantly differ from controls in CD8+ Simpson's diversity.

The CDR3 loop spans 16 amino acids. The germline V gene encodes CDR1 WSHSY and CDR2 SAAADI. V shed 4 bases, J shed 9 bases, and the junction held 12 bases outside the gene matches. Researchers used genomic DNA as the template to profile TCR beta VDJ and CDR3. Each CDR3 protein gets one entry after TCRdb re-called the reads with MiXCR. The table records approximately 95,000 distinct CDR3 sequences, 55% to 80% of them present only once. This clonotype was detected a few times. What it binds is unknown. Flow cytometry had shown expanded CD8+CD57+ cells in the patients chosen for sequencing. There was no therapy given to any patient before the blood sampling took place.

This receptor was identified in a human donor with aplastic anemia. The rearrangement uses TRBV10-2 and TRBJ1-6; 7 nucleotides agree with TRBD1. The sample taken for sequencing was sorted CD4+, CD8+, or CD8+CD57+ T cells (not recorded which) from PBMCs. The CDR3 coding sequence is TGCGCCAGCAGTGCACAGGGGAGCGGTACGTTTTCACCCCTCCACTTT. Protein: CASSAQGSGTFSPLHF.